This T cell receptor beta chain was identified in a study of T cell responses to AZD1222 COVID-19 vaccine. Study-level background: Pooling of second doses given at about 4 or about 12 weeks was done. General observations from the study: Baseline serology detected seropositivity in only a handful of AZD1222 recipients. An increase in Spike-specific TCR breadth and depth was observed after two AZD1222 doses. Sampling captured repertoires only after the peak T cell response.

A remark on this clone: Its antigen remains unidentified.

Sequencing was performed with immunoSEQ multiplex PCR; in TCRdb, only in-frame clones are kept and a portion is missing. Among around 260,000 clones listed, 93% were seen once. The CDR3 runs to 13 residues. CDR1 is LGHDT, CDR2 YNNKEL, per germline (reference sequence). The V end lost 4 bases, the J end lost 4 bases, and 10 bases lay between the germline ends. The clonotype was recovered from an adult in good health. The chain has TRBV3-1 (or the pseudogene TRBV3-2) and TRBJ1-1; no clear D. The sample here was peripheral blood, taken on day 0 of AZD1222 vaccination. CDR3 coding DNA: TGTGCCAGCAGCCCTGGAGAGCCCACTGAAGCTTTCTTT. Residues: CASSPGEPTEAFF.